These 13 T cell receptor beta chains came from one sample sequenced in a study of control samples from healthy donors and cancer patients. Profiling relied on immunoSEQ multiplex PCR, and the TCRdb table lists in-frame clones only, not all of them. The sample contains roughly 130,000 clones, approximately 90% of which appear only once. Specimen: blood. The source is a man younger than 30 in good health.

The V call is TRBV15, the J call TRBJ1-5; D is unresolved. V was trimmed by 0 bases and J by 0 bases, leaving 6 bases between them. Looked up from germline, CDR1 is LNHNV and CDR2 is YYDKDF (reference sequence). The length of the CDR3 is 15 residues. CDR3 in DNA: TGTGCCACCAGCAGAGATGGTGGTAGCAATCAGCCCCAGCATTTT. Translated: CATSRDGGSNQPQHF.

The chain links TRBV10-3 to TRBJ1-1, with TRBD1 as a possible D gene (5 bases). This CDR3 region has 15 residues. Germline loops: CDR1 ENHRY, CDR2 SYGVKD. The V end lost 4 bases, the J end lost 1 base, and 13 bases lay between the germline ends. In DNA, the CDR3 is TGTGCCATCAGTGGAGGGGTCGGCCGGAACACTGAAGCTTTCTTT. It translates to CAISGGVGRNTEAFF.

The genes are TRBV10-3 and TRBJ1-1, with D perhaps matching TRBD1 (6 bases). With 2 bases removed from V and 3 bases from J, the gap between germline ends came to 10 bases. CDR1 and CDR2 (germline): ENHRY, SYGVKD. There are 14 residues in the CDR3. The CDR3 is CAISETGLDTEAFF. The CDR3 DNA reads as TGTGCCATCAGTGAGACAGGGCTGGACACTGAAGCTTTCTTT.

V gene TRBV5-4 combines with J gene TRBJ2-5; no firm D call. Germline V lookup: CDR1 SGHNT, CDR2 YYREEE (reference sequence). Deletions cut 3 bases from V and 2 bases from J, with 14 bases between. The CDR3 has 15 residues. In DNA form, the CDR3 reads TGTGCCAGCAGCTCGAAGCCGGGCCAGCAAGAGACCCAGTACTTC. Residues: CASSSKPGQQETQYF.

The chain has TRBV20-1 and TRBJ1-2; TRBD1 is a possible D gene (6 bases). This CDR3 is built from 11 residues. Germline V gene sequence: CDR1 DFQATT, CDR2 SNEGSKA (reference sequence). Trimming removed 1 base at V and 6 bases at J, with 6 bases between. Written as DNA, the CDR3 is TGCAGTGCTAGAGCAGGGGATGGCTACACCTTC. It is translated as CSARAGDGYTF.

The chain carries TRBV12-5 and TRBJ2-3; the D gene is possibly TRBD2 (6 bases). Trimming shortened V by 3 bases and J by 8 bases, and 24 bases separated the two germline ends. Germline assignment: CDR1 LGHNT and CDR2 FRNRAP. This CDR3 contains 17 residues. CDR3 bases: TGTGCTAGTGGTTTTACCGCGGACGGGGGAAGGCGTTCTACGCAGTATTTT. Its translation: CASGFTADGGRRSTQYF.

The chain employs TRBV6-2 or TRBV6-3 and TRBJ2-7; 9 bases are shared with TRBD2. From germline, CDR1 is MNHEY and CDR2 SVGEGT. The CDR3 extends over 15 amino acids. After removal of 5 bases from V and 6 bases from J, the junction contained 11 bases not matched to a gene. Here the CDR3 DNA reads TGTGCCAGCAGTCACCGGGGACTAGCTACCGGCGAGCAGTACTTC. Protein sequence: CASSHRGLATGEQYF.

Only a few counts were recorded for this clone. The V gene is TRBV2, the J gene TRBJ1-5; D perhaps matches TRBD1 (6 bases). V gave up 3 bases and J gave up 7 bases, with 10 bases separating them. Germline V CDR1 and CDR2: SNHLY, FYNNEI. This CDR3 has 13 residues. CDR3 loop: CASSDGGGQPQHF. CDR3 bases: TGTGCCAGCAGTGACGGGGGCGGGCAGCCCCAGCATTTT.

A few counts support this clone. The chain joins TRBV19 to TRBJ1-2; 7 nucleotides align to TRBD1. This CDR3 contains 13 residues. Germline V gives CDR1 LNHDA, CDR2 SQIVND (reference sequence). J gave up 7 bases and V 5 bases, and 7 bases lay outside the gene matches. The CDR3 sequence: CASSPTGVVGYTF. In DNA form, the CDR3 reads TGTGCCAGTAGTCCAACAGGGGTAGTTGGCTACACCTTC.

This clone has a single count. This chain links TRBV7-3 with TRBJ2-1; TRBD2 aligns across 11 bases. The germline gives CDR1 SGHTA, CDR2 FQGTGA. This CDR3 has 14 amino acids. The V and J ends lost 5 bases and 8 bases, in that order; junction bases with no gene match: 5. CDR3 in DNA: TGTGCCAGCAGCCTTAGCGGGGGGGCCGATGAGCAGTTCTTC. Its translation is CASSLSGGADEQFF.

The chain has TRBV14 and TRBJ2-5; 7 bases align to TRBD1. The CDR3 length is 14 residues. Germline trimming cut 0 bases from V and 7 bases from J; bases unmatched to any gene: 5. Germline V lookup: CDR1 SGHDN, CDR2 FVKESK. CDR3 in amino acids: CASSQDNRGGTQYF. CDR3 coding DNA: TGTGCCAGCAGCCAAGATAACAGGGGCGGGACCCAGTACTTC.

The CDR3 spells CASSFDITSYNEQFF. In nucleotides, the CDR3 is TGTGCCAGCAGCTTTGACATTACCTCCTACAATGAGCAGTTCTTC. V is TRBV5-4 and J is TRBJ2-1; no definite D call. Germline CDR1 is SGHNT and CDR2 is YYREEE (reference sequence). V lost 2 bases and J 0 bases, leaving 9 bases between the germline ends. The CDR3 sequence is 15 residues long.

The table lists this clone with a count of one. The V gene is TRBV12-5, the J gene TRBJ2-7; D uncertain. The CDR3 has 12 residues. V was shortened by 5 bases and J by 4 bases, with 9 bases between the two germline ends. CDR1 LGHNT and CDR2 FRNRAP come from the germline V gene. DNA of the CDR3: TGTGCTAGTGGTCCCCTTTATTACGAGCAGTACTTC. This translates into CASGPLYYEQYF.